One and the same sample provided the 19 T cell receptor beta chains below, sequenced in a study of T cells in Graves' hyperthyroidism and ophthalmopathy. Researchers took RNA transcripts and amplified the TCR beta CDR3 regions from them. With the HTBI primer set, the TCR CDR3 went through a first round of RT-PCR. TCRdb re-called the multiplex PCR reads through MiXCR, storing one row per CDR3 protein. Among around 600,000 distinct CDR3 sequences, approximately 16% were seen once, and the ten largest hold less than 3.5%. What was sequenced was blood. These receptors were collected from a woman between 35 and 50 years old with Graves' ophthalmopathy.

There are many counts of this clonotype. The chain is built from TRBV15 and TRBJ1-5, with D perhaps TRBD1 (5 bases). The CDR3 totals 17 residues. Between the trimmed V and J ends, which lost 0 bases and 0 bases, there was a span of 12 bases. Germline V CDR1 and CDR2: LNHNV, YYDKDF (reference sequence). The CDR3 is CATSRDGALDSNQPQHF. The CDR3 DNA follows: TGTGCCACCAGCAGAGATGGGGCATTGGATAGCAATCAGCCCCAGCATTTT.

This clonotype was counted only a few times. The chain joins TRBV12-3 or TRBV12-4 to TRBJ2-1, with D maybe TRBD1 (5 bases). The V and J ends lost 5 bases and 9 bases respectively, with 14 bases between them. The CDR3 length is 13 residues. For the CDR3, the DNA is TGTGCCAGCAGTCTCAGGGTCACCGGTGAGCAGTTCTTC. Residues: CASSLRVTGEQFF.

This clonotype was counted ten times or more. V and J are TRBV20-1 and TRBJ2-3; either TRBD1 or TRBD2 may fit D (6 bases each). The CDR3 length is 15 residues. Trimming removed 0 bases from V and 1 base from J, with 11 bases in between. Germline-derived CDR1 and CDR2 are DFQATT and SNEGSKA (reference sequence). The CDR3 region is CSARDPGGRTDTQYF. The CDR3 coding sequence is TGCAGTGCTAGAGATCCTGGGGGGCGCACAGATACGCAGTATTTT.

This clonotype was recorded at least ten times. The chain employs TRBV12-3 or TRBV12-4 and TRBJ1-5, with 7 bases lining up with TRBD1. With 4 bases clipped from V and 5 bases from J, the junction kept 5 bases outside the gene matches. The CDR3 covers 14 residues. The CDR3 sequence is CASSYSTGYQPQHF. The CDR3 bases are TGTGCCAGCAGTTACTCGACAGGGTATCAGCCCCAGCATTTT.

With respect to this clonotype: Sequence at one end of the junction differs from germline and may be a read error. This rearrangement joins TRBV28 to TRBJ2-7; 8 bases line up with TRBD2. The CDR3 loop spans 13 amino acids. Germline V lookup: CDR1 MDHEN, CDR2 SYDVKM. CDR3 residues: CASKRGGHYEQHF. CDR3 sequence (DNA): TGTGCCAGCAAACGGGGGGGGCACTACGAGCAGCACTTC.

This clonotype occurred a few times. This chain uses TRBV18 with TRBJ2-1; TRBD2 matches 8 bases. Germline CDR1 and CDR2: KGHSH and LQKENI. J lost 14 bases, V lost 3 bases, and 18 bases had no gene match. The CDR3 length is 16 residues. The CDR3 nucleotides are TGTGCCAGCTCACCCTATTTCGAGGTGGCGGGAGGTCTCGAGTTCTTC. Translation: CASSPYFEVAGGLEFF.

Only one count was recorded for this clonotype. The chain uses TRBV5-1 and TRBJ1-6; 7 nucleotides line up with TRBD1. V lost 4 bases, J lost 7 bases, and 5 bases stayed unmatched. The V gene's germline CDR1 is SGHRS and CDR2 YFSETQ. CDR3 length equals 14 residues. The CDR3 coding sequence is TGCGCCAGCAGCCCGGGACAGCTAAATTCACCCCTCCACTTT. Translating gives CASSPGQLNSPLHF. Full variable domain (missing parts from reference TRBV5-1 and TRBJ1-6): KAGVTQTPRYLIKTRGQQVTLSCSPISGHRSVSWYQQTPGQGLQFLFEYFSETQRNKGNFPGRFSGRQFSNSRSEMNVSTLELGDSALYLCASSPGQLNSPLHFGNGTRLTVT.

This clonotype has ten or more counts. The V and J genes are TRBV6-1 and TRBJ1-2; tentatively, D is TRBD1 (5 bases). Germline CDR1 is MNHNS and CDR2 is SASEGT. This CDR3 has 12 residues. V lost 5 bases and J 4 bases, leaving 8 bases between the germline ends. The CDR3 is CASSRGGYGYTF. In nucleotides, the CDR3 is TGTGCCAGCAGTAGGGGCGGCTATGGCTACACCTTC.

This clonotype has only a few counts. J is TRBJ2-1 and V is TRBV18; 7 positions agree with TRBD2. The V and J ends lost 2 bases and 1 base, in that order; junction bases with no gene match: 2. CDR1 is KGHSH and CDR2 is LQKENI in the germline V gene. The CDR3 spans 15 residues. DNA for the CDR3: TGTGCCAGCTCACCAGGGGGGGTTTCCTACAATGAGCAGTTCTTC. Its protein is CASSPGGVSYNEQFF.

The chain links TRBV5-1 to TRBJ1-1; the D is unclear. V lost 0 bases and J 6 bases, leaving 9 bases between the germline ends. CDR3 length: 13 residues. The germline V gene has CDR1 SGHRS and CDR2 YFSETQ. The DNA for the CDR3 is TGCGCCAGCAGCTTGGGGGGAGGCGCTGAAGCTTTCTTT. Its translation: CASSLGGGAEAFF.

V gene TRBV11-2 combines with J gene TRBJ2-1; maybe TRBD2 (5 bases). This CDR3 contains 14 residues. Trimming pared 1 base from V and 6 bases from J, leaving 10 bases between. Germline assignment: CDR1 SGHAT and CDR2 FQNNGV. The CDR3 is CASSLGRSSNEQFF. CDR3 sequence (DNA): TGTGCCAGCAGCTTAGGGAGGTCTAGCAATGAGCAGTTCTTC.

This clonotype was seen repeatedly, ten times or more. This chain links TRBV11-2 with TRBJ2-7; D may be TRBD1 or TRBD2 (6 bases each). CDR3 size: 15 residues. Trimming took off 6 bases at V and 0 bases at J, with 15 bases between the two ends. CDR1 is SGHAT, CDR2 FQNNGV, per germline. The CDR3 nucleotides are TGTGCCAGCAGGTTCTCGGGGGCCAGCTCCTACGAGCAGTACTTC. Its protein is CASRFSGASSYEQYF. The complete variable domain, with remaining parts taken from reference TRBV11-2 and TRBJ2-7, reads EAGVAQSPRYKIIEKRQSVAFWCNPISGHATLYWYQQILGQGPKLLIQFQNNGVVDDSQLPKDRFSAERLKGVDSTLKIQPAKLEDSAVYLCASRFSGASSYEQYFGPGTRLTVT.

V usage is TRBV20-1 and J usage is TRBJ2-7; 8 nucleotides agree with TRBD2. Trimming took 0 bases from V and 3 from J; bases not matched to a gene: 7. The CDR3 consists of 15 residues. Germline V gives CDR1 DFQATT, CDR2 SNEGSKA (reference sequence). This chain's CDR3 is CSARDKVAGIYEQYF. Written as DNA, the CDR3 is TGCAGTGCTAGAGATAAGGTAGCGGGGATCTACGAGCAGTACTTC.

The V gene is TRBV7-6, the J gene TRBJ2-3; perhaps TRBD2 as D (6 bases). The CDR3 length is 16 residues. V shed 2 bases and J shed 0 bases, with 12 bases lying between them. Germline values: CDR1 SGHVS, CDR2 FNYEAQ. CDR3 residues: CASSLSGGTSTDTQYF. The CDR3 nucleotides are TGTGCCAGCAGCTTATCTGGCGGGACTAGCACAGATACGCAGTATTTT.

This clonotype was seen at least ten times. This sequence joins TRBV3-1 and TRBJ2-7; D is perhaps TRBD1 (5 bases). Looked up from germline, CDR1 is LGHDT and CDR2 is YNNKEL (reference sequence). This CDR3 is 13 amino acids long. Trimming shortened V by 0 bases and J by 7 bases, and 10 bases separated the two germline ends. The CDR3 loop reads CASSQDWQGEQYF. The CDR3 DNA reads TGTGCCAGCAGCCAAGATTGGCAGGGAGAGCAGTACTTC.

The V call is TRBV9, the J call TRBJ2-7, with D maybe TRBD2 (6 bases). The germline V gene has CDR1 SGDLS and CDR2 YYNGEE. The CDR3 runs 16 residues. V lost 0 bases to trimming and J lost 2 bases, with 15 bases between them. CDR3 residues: CASSVGRGAQAYEQYF. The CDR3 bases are TGTGCCAGCAGCGTAGGGAGGGGAGCACAGGCCTACGAGCAGTACTTC.

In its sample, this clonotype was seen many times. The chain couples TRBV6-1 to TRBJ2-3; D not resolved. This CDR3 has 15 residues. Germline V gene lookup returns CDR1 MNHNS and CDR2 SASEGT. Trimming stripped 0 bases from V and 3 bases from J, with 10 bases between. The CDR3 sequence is CASSEAGEPTDTQYF. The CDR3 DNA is TGTGCCAGCAGTGAAGCTGGAGAGCCTACAGATACGCAGTATTTT.

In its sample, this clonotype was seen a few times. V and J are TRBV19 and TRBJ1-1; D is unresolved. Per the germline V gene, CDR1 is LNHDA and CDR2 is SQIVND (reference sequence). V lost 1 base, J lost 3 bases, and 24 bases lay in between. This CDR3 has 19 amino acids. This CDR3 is CASSIGRLRAGLRDTEAFF. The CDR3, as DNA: TGTGCCAGTAGTATAGGTCGGTTAAGGGCAGGACTGCGCGACACTGAAGCTTTCTTT.

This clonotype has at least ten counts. CDR3 sequence reads: CASSLAFRSQADTQYF. Here the CDR3 DNA reads TGCGCCAGCAGCTTGGCCTTCAGGTCCCAAGCAGATACGCAGTATTTT. This chain links TRBV5-1 with TRBJ2-3; D gene unclear. The germline V and J ends were trimmed by 0 bases and 4 bases, with 15 bases remaining between them. In germline, CDR1 is SGHRS, CDR2 YFSETQ. This CDR3 has 16 amino acids.